Presented here are 8 T cell receptor beta chains from one specimen sequenced in a study of T cell changes during pregnancy in multiple sclerosis. Method: immunoSEQ multiplex PCR; TCRdb's copy keeps in-frame clones and lacks some. The data show under 110,000 clones, roughly 90% seen once. The specimen comprised peripheral blood, sampled after pregnancy. Receptor source: a female donor with multiple sclerosis, enrolled in a pregnancy study.

The chain joins TRBV28 to TRBJ1-2; possible D gene TRBD1, 6 bases. The V gene's germline CDR1 is MDHEN and CDR2 SYDVKM. The length of the CDR3 is 14 residues. V lost 5 bases and J 2 bases, leaving 12 bases between the germline ends. CDR3 amino acids: CASSPPDRNYGYTF. Here the CDR3 DNA reads TGTGCCAGCAGTCCCCCCGACAGGAACTATGGCTACACCTTC.

This CDR3 is CASGGQLLNEKLFF. The CDR3 nucleotides are TGTGCCAGCGGGGGACAGCTCTTAAATGAAAAACTGTTTTTT. This chain joins TRBV25-1 and TRBJ1-4; 7 nucleotides align to TRBD1. The germline V gene has CDR1 MGHDK and CDR2 SYGVNS. After removal of 8 bases from V and 5 bases from J, the junction contained 8 bases not matched to a gene. This CDR3 contains 14 residues.

The rearrangement joins TRBV2 to TRBJ1-5; D is ambiguous. Per the germline V gene, CDR1 is SNHLY and CDR2 is FYNNEI. V shed 3 bases and J shed 4 bases, with 16 bases lying between them. The CDR3 spans 16 residues. For the CDR3, the DNA is TGTGCCAGCAGTGAGGGCGGTTTAAGGACTAATCAGCCCCAGCATTTT. Translation gives CASSEGGLRTNQPQHF.

This sequence joins TRBV29-1 and TRBJ1-2, with TRBD1 as a possible D gene (5 bases). Germline lookup yields CDR1 SQVTM and CDR2 ANQGSEA. The CDR3 consists of 13 residues. The V end lost 0 bases, the J end lost 4 bases, and 9 bases lay between the germline ends. This CDR3 reads CSVEDRGGYGYTF. CDR3 nucleotide sequence: TGCAGCGTTGAAGATCGGGGGGGCTATGGCTACACCTTC.

The V call is TRBV6-1, the J call TRBJ1-2; 7 bases match TRBD1. Trimming took 4 bases from V and 4 from J; bases not matched to a gene: 9. The CDR3 covers 15 residues. The germline V gene encodes CDR1 MNHNS and CDR2 SASEGT. The CDR3: CASSGGAPGGYGYTF. CDR3 sequence (DNA): TGTGCCAGCAGTGGAGGAGCCCCAGGGGGCTATGGCTACACCTTC.

Here the CDR3 DNA reads TGTGCCAGCTCCCTCGAAGCCCCAGGGTGGGCCAAAAACATTCAGTACTTC. As protein: CASSLEAPGWAKNIQYF. The chain has TRBV18 and TRBJ2-4; D perhaps matches TRBD1 (5 bases). Looked up from germline, CDR1 is KGHSH and CDR2 is LQKENI. V was cut by 6 bases and J by 1 base, with 19 bases left in between. This CDR3 contains 17 residues. Combining the CDR3 with reference TRBV18 and TRBJ2-4 gives the whole variable domain NAGVMQNPRHLVRRRGQEARLRCSPMKGHSHVYWYRQLPEEGLKFMVYLQKENIIDESGMPKERFSAEFPKEGPSILRIQQVVRGDSAAYFCASSLEAPGWAKNIQYFGAGTRLSVL.

The chain links TRBV4-1 to TRBJ2-2; TRBD2 might be the D (6 bases). The CDR3 consists of 14 residues. V shed 3 bases and J shed 11 bases, with 16 bases lying between them. From germline, CDR1 is MGHRA and CDR2 YSYEKL. CDR3 nucleotide sequence: TGCGCCAGCAGCCACGCCGGGACTTCCAGAGAGCTGTTTTTT. Its protein is CASSHAGTSRELFF.

This clone appeared a single time. This chain links TRBV27 with TRBJ2-7, with TRBD1 as a possible D gene (6 bases). Deletions cut 7 bases from V and 6 bases from J, with 10 bases between. Per the germline V gene, CDR1 is MNHEY and CDR2 is SMNVEV (reference sequence). CDR3 length: 11 amino acids. This CDR3 is CASTPGAEQYF. CDR3 DNA: TGTGCCAGCACCCCAGGGGCCGAGCAGTACTTC.